This T cell receptor (beta chain) came from a study of PD-1 blockade in classical Hodgkin lymphoma. Germline-derived CDR1 and CDR2 are MNHNS and SASEGT. The CDR3 loop spans 14 amino acids. Trimming cost V 2 bases and J 3 bases, with 8 bases left between them. All patients relapsed after autologous stem cell transplantation, and brentuximab vedotin exposure varied. Isolation of CD4+ T cells from thawed PBMCs was performed by magnetic negative selection. TCRdb's copy holds only in-frame clones and misses some; the assay was immunoSEQ multiplex PCR. The sample includes around 23,000 clones, 80% to 85% seen only once; the top ten take around 1.7%.

The source is a human donor with classical Hodgkin lymphoma. The sequences come from CD4+ T cells from blood, collected at baseline. This chain links TRBV6-1 with TRBJ2-1; possibly TRBD1 for D (5 bases). The CDR3 sequence: CASSERQLYNEQFF. In nucleotides, the CDR3 is TGTGCCAGCAGTGAAAGACAGCTCTACAATGAGCAGTTCTTC.